The sequence of this TCR beta chain was determined in a study of cytomegalovirus exposure and HLA in healthy donors. The V end was cut by 4 bases, the J end by 4 bases, with 5 bases between. The CDR3 totals 12 residues. Germline-derived CDR1 and CDR2 are MNHEY and SMNVEV (reference sequence). Amplification used 60 Vbeta primers and 13 Jbeta primers. Only in-frame clones appear in the TCRdb table, and some are missing; sequencing was by immunoSEQ multiplex PCR. The repertoire holds more than 85,000 clones, with 65% to 90% as singletons. What was sequenced was PBMCs. The sequence was obtained from a woman in her thirties in good health and CMV-seronegative. J is TRBJ2-1 and V is TRBV27; D is ambiguous. For the CDR3, the DNA is TGTGCCAGCAGTTCTATTTACAATGAGCAGTTCTTC. Protein product: CASSSIYNEQFF.